This T cell receptor (beta chain) was recovered during a study of siplizumab effects on memory and regulatory T cells. General study results and limits: Naive T cell populations appeared to exhibit greater diversity than memory cells and appeared to be major alloresponse contributors. Confirmation was lacking for the suppressive function of proliferating Tregs derived from siplizumab cultures.

Naive, memory, effector memory and TEMRA subsets that were unstimulated underwent sequencing in three donor pairs. Points on this clone: The target antigen is unknown.

This CDR3 has 16 residues. The germline V gene has CDR1 LGHNA and CDR2 YNFKEQ. Trimming cost V 0 bases and J 6 bases; bases outside gene matches: 8. The study assayed 90,000 to 100,000 TCR templates per sample. TCRdb's table, derived via immunoSEQ multiplex PCR, lists solely in-frame clones and lacks some. This table has tens of thousands of clones, over 65% appearing once. The specimen sequenced was memory CD4+ T cells sorted from blood. The rearrangement links TRBV4-2 to TRBJ2-3, with TRBD2 matching over 8 bases. This TCR came from a human donor in good health. CDR3 in amino acids: CASSQEGSGGGDTQYF. CDR3 in DNA: TGTGCCAGCAGCCAAGAAGGAAGCGGGGGAGGGGATACGCAGTATTTT.